One sample yielded the 12 T cell receptor beta chains listed below, sequenced in a study of long-term antiretroviral therapy in people with HIV. Version v3.0 of the immunoSEQ assay ran at survey level. Libraries were prepared by immunoSEQ multiplex PCR; TCRdb keeps only in-frame clonotypes and omits some of them. The sample includes just over 35,000 clones, around 94% seen only once; the top ten take 3.6%. The starting material was unsorted PBMCs, obtained 4.1 years after starting antiretroviral therapy. The receptor source for this set is a woman between 45 and 60 years old with HIV.

The gene calls are TRBV29-1 and TRBJ1-2; D not resolved. CDR1 is SQVTM, CDR2 ANQGSEA, per germline. This CDR3 comprises 12 residues. Deletions cut 3 bases from V and 2 bases from J, with 7 bases between. CDR3 in amino acids: CSVEGINYGYTF. CDR3 coding DNA: TGCAGCGTTGAGGGGATAAACTATGGCTACACCTTC.

The chain carries TRBV5-1 and TRBJ2-3; TRBD1 agrees at 10 bases. The CDR3 loop spans 16 amino acids. After removal of 4 bases from V and 2 bases from J, the junction contained 7 bases not matched to a gene. Per the germline V gene, CDR1 is SGHRS and CDR2 is YFSETQ. For the CDR3, the DNA is TGCGCCAGCAGCCCCGCCGGGACAGGGGACACAGATACGCAGTATTTT. This encodes CASSPAGTGDTDTQYF.

CDR3 amino acids: CASSPRPGAETQYF. The DNA for the CDR3 is TGTGCCAGCTCACCACGCCCGGGGGCCGAGACCCAGTACTTC. The genes are TRBV18 and TRBJ2-5; either TRBD1 or TRBD2 may supply D (6 bases each). Germline V lookup: CDR1 KGHSH, CDR2 LQKENI. V shed 1 base and J shed 5 bases, with 11 bases lying between them. This CDR3 is built from 14 residues.

The DNA for the CDR3 is TGTGCCAGCAGACTAAACGCGGGGGCCCAGCTCGGGAACGAGCAGTACTTC. Its protein is CASRLNAGAQLGNEQYF. The chain links TRBV28 to TRBJ2-7; tentative D call: TRBD2 (7 bases). The CDR3 has 17 residues. Trimming left V 6 bases short and J 5 bases short, with 26 bases between. Germline loops: CDR1 MDHEN, CDR2 SYDVKM.

The gene calls are TRBV6-5 and TRBJ2-2; D is possibly TRBD2 (6 bases). V was clipped by 6 bases and J by 1 base, with 9 bases between them. Per the germline V gene, CDR1 is MNHEY and CDR2 is SVGAGI. The CDR3 has 14 amino acids. The CDR3 coding sequence is TGTGCCAGCAGCACGGGGGTGAACACCGGGGAGCTGTTTTTT. Translated: CASSTGVNTGELFF.

The rearrangement uses TRBV6-5 and TRBJ2-5, with 9 positions matching TRBD1. The trim removed 10 bases at V and 2 bases at J, leaving 5 bases unmatched. The CDR3 runs 13 residues. Germline V gives CDR1 MNHEY, CDR2 SVGAGI. CDR3 DNA: TGTGCCACCCACAGGGGGCTTCAAGAGACCCAGTACTTC. Translation gives CATHRGLQETQYF.

The rearrangement uses TRBV10-3 and TRBJ2-1; the D is unclear. V shed 6 bases and J shed 3 bases, with 18 bases lying between them. Germline V CDR1 and CDR2: ENHRY, SYGVKD. The CDR3 sequence is 16 residues long. CDR3 sequence reads: CAISSTPASIYNEQFF. The CDR3 nucleotides are TGTGCCATCAGCTCGACTCCTGCTTCGATCTACAATGAGCAGTTCTTC.

This chain joins TRBV7-2 and TRBJ2-3, with unresolved D. Looked up from germline, CDR1 is SGHTA and CDR2 is FQGNSA. CDR3 length: 13 amino acids. Trimming removed 1 base from V and 5 bases from J, with 7 bases in between. Written as DNA, the CDR3 is TGTGCCAGCAGCTTAGGGCCTGAAGATACGCAGTATTTT. Translating it yields CASSLGPEDTQYF.

V and J are TRBV11-3 and TRBJ2-5; the match to TRBD1 covers 11 bases. This CDR3 comprises 15 residues. After removal of 1 base from V and 4 bases from J, the junction contained 2 bases not matched to a gene. Germline V gives CDR1 SGHNT, CDR2 YENEEA. CDR3 region: CASSLGGTGGETQYF. Here the CDR3 DNA reads TGTGCCAGCAGCTTAGGGGGGACAGGGGGAGAGACCCAGTACTTC.

The rearrangement uses TRBV5-5 and TRBJ1-4, with D unclear. Germline V gene lookup returns CDR1 SGHKS and CDR2 YYEKEE (reference sequence). Between the trimmed V and J ends, which lost 3 bases and 8 bases, there was a span of 17 bases. This CDR3 is 15 amino acids long. For the CDR3, the DNA is TGTGCCAGCAGCTCCGAGGGTCTCCTAGGGGAAAAACTGTTTTTT. Translated, it gives CASSSEGLLGEKLFF.

This chain joins TRBV4-1 and TRBJ2-5, with a possible D match to TRBD2 (5 bases). Per the germline V gene, CDR1 is MGHRA and CDR2 is YSYEKL. The V end lost 2 bases, the J end lost 5 bases, and 18 bases lay between the germline ends. The CDR3 is 16 residues long. The CDR3 reads CASSQLSPGEGETQYF. CDR3 nucleotide sequence: TGCGCCAGCAGCCAACTGTCCCCGGGTGAGGGTGAGACCCAGTACTTC.

V gene TRBV9 combines with J gene TRBJ2-5; D might be TRBD1 (6 bases). The V end was cut by 2 bases, the J end by 2 bases, with 10 bases between. The CDR3 is made up of 14 amino acids. Germline V gene sequence: CDR1 SGDLS, CDR2 YYNGEE. The chain's CDR3 is CASSVQDRQETQYF. CDR3 nucleotides: TGTGCCAGCAGCGTCCAGGACAGACAAGAGACCCAGTACTTC.